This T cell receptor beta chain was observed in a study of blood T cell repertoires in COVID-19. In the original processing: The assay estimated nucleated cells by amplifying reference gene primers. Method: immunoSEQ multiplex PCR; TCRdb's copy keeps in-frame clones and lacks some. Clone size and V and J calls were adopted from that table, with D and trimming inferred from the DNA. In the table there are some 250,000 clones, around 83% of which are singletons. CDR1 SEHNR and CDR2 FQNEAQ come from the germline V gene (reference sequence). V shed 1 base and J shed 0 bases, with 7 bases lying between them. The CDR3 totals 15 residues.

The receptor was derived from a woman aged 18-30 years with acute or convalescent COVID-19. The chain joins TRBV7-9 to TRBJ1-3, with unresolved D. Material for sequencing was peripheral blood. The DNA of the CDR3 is TGTGCCAGCAGCTTAGTTGTGGCCTCTGGAAACACCATATATTTT. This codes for CASSLVVASGNTIYF.